Following are 8 T cell receptor beta chains from one sample sequenced in a study of cytomegalovirus exposure and HLA in healthy donors. PCR was performed using 60 Vbeta and 13 Jbeta primers. Some clones are missing from TCRdb's copy, which holds only in-frame ones; the method was immunoSEQ multiplex PCR. Of 150,000 to 200,000 clones listed, roughly 70% are singletons. Input material: PBMCs. The receptors here all came from a man aged 35 to 55 in good health and CMV-seropositive.

The chain employs TRBV9 and TRBJ2-5; 11 positions agree with TRBD2. The last part of the DNA fits TRBJ2-7 better; the J call may be wrong. This CDR3 region has 17 residues. CDR1 is SGDLS, CDR2 YYNGEE, per germline. As DNA, the CDR3 is TGTGCCAGCAGCGTAGGGAGAAGTAGCGGGGGGGACGACGAGCAGTACTTC. It specifies CASSVGRSSGGDDEQYF.

There are a few counts of this clone. The V call is TRBV7-2, the J call TRBJ1-1; D is ambiguous. Germline V gene sequence: CDR1 SGHTA, CDR2 FQGNSA. This CDR3 has 13 residues. Deletions cut 3 bases from V and 3 bases from J, with 8 bases between. The CDR3 here is CASSLREYTEAFF. The CDR3 nucleotides are TGTGCCAGCAGCTTGAGGGAGTACACTGAAGCTTTCTTT.

Only one count was recorded for this clone. This chain uses TRBV27 with TRBJ2-2; the D gene is possibly TRBD1 (5 bases). Trimming removed 2 bases from V and 5 bases from J, with 6 bases in between. This CDR3 region has 13 residues. Germline V gene lookup returns CDR1 MNHEY and CDR2 SMNVEV (reference sequence). The CDR3, as DNA: TGTGCCAGCAGTTTAAAGGGGACCGGGGAGCTGTTTTTT. Its translation is CASSLKGTGELFF.

This clone was counted between two and nine times. DNA of the CDR3: TGTGCCAGCAGCGAAAGACAGGGCGCCTACTCTGGAAACACCATATATTTT. Translated, it gives CASSERQGAYSGNTIYF. V and J are TRBV9 and TRBJ1-3; TRBD1 agrees at 7 bases. Germline CDR1 and CDR2: SGDLS and YYNGEE. CDR3 length equals 17 residues. J lost 0 bases, V lost 3 bases, and 9 bases had no gene match.

The chain recombines TRBV2 with TRBJ2-3, with 7 bases lining up with TRBD2. The germline CDR1 and CDR2 sequences are SNHLY and FYNNEI. Losses at the gene ends were 2 bases for V and 3 bases for J; bases not matched to a gene: 5. This CDR3 comprises 15 residues. For the CDR3, the DNA is TGTGCCAGCAGTGAAAGGGCGGGGGATACAGATACGCAGTATTTT. Its protein product is CASSERAGDTDTQYF.

V is TRBV7-2 and J is TRBJ2-1; 8 nucleotides agree with TRBD1. The CDR3 totals 13 residues. The V segment lost 3 bases and the J segment 6 bases; nucleotides outside the gene matches: 1. CDR1 and CDR2 (germline): SGHTA, FQGNSA. In DNA form, the CDR3 reads TGTGCCAGCAGCTTGACAGGGGTCAATGAGCAGTTCTTC. The encoded protein is CASSLTGVNEQFF.

This clone was picked up a small number of times. The chain couples TRBV29-1 to TRBJ1-1; tentatively, D is TRBD1 (5 bases). V lost 7 bases to trimming and J lost 6 bases, with 15 bases between them. Germline V gene lookup returns CDR1 SQVTM and CDR2 ANQGSEA. The CDR3 is 12 residues long. DNA for the CDR3: TGCAGCGCTGCCCTGTGGGGCTCTGAAGCTTTCTTT. Protein sequence: CSAALWGSEAFF.

This clone was counted a few times. J is TRBJ1-3 and V is TRBV19; 8 bases agree with TRBD1. J lost 4 bases, V lost 6 bases, and 11 bases had no gene match. The germline gives CDR1 LNHDA, CDR2 SQIVND (reference sequence). CDR3 size: 16 residues. The DNA for the CDR3 is TGTGCCAGTAGACCGGGGGCAGGGGGCGAGGGAAACACCATATATTTT. This gives the protein CASRPGAGGEGNTIYF. Drawing the rest from reference TRBV19 and TRBJ1-3, the complete variable domain is DGGITQSPKYLFRKEGQNVTLSCEQNLNHDAMYWYRQDPGQGLRLIYYSQIVNDFQKGDIAEGYSVSREKKESFPLTVTSAQKNPTAFYLCASRPGAGGEGNTIYFGEGSWLTVV.